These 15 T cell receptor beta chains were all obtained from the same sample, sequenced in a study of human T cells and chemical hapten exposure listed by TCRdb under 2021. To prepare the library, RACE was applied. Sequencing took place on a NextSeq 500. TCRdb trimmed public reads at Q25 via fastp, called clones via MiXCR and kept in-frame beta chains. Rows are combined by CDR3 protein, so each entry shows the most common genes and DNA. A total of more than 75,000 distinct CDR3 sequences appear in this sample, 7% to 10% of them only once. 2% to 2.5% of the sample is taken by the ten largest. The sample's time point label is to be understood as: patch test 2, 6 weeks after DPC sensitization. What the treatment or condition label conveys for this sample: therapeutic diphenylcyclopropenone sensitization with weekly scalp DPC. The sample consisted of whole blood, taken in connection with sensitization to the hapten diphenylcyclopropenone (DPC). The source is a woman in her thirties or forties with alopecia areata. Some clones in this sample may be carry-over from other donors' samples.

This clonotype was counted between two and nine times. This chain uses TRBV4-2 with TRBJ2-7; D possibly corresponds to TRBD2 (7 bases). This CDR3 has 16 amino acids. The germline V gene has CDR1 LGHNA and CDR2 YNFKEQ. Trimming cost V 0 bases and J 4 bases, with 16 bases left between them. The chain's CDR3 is CASSQDRGGGPYEQYF. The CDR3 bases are TGTGCCAGCAGCCAAGATCGAGGGGGAGGGCCTTACGAGCAGTACTTC.

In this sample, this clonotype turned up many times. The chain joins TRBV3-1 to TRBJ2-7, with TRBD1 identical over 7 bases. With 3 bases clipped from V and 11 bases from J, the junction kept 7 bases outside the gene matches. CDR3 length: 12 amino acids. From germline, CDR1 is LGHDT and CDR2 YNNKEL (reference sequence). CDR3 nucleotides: TGTGCCAGCAGCCAGGGCCAGGGGGATGAGTACTTC. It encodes CASSQGQGDEYF.

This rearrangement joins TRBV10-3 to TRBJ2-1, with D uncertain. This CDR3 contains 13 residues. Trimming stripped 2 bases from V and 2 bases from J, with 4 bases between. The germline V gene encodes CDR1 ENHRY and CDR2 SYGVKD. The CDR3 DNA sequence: TGTGCCATCAGTGAGGGGACCTACAATGAGCAGTTCTTC. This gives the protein CAISEGTYNEQFF.

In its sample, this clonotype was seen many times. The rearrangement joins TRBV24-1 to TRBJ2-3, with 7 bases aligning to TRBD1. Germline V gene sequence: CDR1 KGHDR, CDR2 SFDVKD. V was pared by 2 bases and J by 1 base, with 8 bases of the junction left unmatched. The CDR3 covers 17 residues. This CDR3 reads CATSDSKTGPGTDTQYF. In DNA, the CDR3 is TGTGCCACCAGTGATTCCAAGACAGGGCCCGGCACAGATACGCAGTATTTT.

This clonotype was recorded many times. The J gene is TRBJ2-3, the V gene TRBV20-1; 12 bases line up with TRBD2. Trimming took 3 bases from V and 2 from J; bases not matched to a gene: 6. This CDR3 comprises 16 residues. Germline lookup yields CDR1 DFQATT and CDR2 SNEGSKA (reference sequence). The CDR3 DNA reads TGCAGTGCTAGGGTACTAGCGGGAGGCTCCACAGATACGCAGTATTTT. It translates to CSARVLAGGSTDTQYF.

The CDR3 reads CASSLYSGNTIYF. CDR3 DNA: TGTGCCAGCAGCTTATACTCTGGAAACACCATATATTTT. This chain links TRBV7-3 with TRBJ1-3; D unresolved. Germline V lookup: CDR1 SGHTA, CDR2 FQGTGA. V was shortened by 2 bases and J by 0 bases, with 2 bases between the two germline ends. The length of the CDR3 is 13 residues.

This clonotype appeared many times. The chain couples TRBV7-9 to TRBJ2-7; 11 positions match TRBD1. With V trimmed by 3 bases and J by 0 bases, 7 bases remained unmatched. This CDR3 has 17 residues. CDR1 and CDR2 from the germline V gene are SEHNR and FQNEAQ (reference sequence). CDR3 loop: CASSFQDRGPGSYEQYF. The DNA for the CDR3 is TGTGCCAGCAGCTTCCAGGACAGGGGGCCCGGCTCCTACGAGCAGTACTTC.

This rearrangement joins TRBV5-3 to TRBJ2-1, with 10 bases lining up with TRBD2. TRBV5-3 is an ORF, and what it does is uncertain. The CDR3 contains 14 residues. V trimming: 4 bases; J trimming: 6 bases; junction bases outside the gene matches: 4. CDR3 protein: CARSPASGSNEQFF. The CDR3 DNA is TGTGCCAGAAGCCCCGCTAGCGGGAGCAATGAGCAGTTCTTC.

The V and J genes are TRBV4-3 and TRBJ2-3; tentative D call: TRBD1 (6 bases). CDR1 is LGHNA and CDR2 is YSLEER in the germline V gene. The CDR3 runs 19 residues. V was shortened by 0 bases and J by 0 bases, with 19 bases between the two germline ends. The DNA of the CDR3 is TGCGCCAGCAGCCAAGATCTTCGGCGGACAGATGCTAGCACAGATACGCAGTATTTT. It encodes CASSQDLRRTDASTDTQYF.

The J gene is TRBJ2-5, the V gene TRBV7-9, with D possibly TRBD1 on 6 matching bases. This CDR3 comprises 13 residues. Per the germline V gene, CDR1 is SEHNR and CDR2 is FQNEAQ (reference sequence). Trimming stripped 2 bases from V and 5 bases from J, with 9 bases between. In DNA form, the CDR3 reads TGTGCCAGCAGCTTAATGGGGGCGGAGACCCAGTACTTC. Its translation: CASSLMGAETQYF.

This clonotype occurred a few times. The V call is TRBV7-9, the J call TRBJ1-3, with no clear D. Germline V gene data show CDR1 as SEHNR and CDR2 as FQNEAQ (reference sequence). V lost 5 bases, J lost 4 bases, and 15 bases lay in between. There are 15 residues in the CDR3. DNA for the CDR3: TGTGCCAGCAGCCTAAACCGGGGTGGCGGAAACACCATATATTTT. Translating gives CASSLNRGGGNTIYF.

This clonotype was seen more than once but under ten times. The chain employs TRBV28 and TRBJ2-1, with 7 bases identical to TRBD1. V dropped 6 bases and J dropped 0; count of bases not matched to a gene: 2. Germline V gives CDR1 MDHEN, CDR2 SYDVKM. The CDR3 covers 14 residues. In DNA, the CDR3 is TGTGCCAGCAGGTCAGGGGGCTCCTACAATGAGCAGTTCTTC. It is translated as CASRSGGSYNEQFF.

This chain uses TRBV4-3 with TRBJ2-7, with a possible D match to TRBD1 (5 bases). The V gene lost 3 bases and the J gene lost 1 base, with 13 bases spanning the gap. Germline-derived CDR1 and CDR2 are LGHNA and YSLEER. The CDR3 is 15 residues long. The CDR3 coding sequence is TGCGCCAGCAGCCAGTTAAAGGGGAATTCCTACGAGCAGTACTTC. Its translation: CASSQLKGNSYEQYF.

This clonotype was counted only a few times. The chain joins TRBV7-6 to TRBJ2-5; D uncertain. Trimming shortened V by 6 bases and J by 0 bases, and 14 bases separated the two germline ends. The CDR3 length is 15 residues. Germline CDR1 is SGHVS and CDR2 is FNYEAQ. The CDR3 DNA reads TGTGCCAGCAGTCTCGGTAACACGTACCAAGAGACCCAGTACTTC. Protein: CASSLGNTYQETQYF.

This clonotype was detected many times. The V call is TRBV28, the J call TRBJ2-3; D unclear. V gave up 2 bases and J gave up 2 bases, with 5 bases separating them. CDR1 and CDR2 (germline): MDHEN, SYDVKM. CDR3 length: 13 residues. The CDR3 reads CASSLPPTDTQYF. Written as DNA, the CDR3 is TGTGCCAGCAGTTTACCTCCCACAGATACGCAGTATTTT.